The 13 T cell receptor beta chains in this list originate from one sample, sequenced in a study of blood T cell repertoires in COVID-19. Sequencing was performed with immunoSEQ multiplex PCR; in TCRdb, only in-frame clones are kept and a portion is missing. This table has over 130,000 clones, over 60% appearing once. The sample was peripheral blood. These receptors all come from an elderly woman with active or convalescent COVID-19.

The rearrangement joins TRBV5-1 to TRBJ1-1; D possibly corresponds to TRBD1 (5 bases). The CDR3 runs 13 residues. In germline, CDR1 is SGHRS, CDR2 YFSETQ. V was trimmed by 4 bases and J by 2 bases, leaving 9 bases between them. DNA for the CDR3: TGCGCCAGCAGCGCAGGGTTAAACACTGAAGCTTTCTTT. It yields the protein CASSAGLNTEAFF.

V and J are TRBV7-8 and TRBJ2-7; perhaps TRBD2 as D (7 bases). Germline CDR1 SGHVS, CDR2 FQNEAQ. The CDR3 totals 16 residues. Trimming pared 0 bases from V and 3 bases from J, leaving 15 bases between. The CDR3 DNA reads TGTGCCAGCAGCTTAGCGTTCGCGGGGGCGAACTACGAGCAGTACTTC. This sequence encodes CASSLAFAGANYEQYF.

This sequence joins TRBV6-5 and TRBJ1-2; TRBD1 matches 7 bases. From germline, CDR1 is MNHEY and CDR2 SVGAGI. V was pared by 5 bases and J by 1 base, with 7 bases of the junction left unmatched. CDR3 length equals 15 residues. The CDR3 DNA sequence: TGTGCCAGCAGTACGCCGACAGGGAGTAACTATGGCTACACCTTC. Its protein is CASSTPTGSNYGYTF.

This chain joins TRBV5-1 and TRBJ2-7; 7 bases map to TRBD1. Germline loops: CDR1 SGHRS, CDR2 YFSETQ. This CDR3 spans 13 amino acids. V gave up 5 bases and J gave up 2 bases; unmatched junction bases: 4. This CDR3 is CASSGTETYEQYF. The CDR3 region has the DNA TGCGCCAGCAGTGGGACAGAAACCTACGAGCAGTACTTC.

This clone occurred a few times. This rearrangement joins TRBV6-2 or TRBV6-3 to TRBJ1-1, with 8 bases identical to TRBD1. The V segment lost 6 bases and the J segment 6 bases; nucleotides outside the gene matches: 15. CDR1 and CDR2 (germline): MNHEY, SVGEGT. This CDR3 contains 16 residues. Here the CDR3 DNA reads TGTGCCAGCAGCTCGGCTGCGCGACAGGGGAGGTCTGAAGCTTTCTTT. Translated, it gives CASSSAARQGRSEAFF.

The genes are TRBV2 and TRBJ1-5; a possible D gene is TRBD1 (5 bases). Looked up from germline, CDR1 is SNHLY and CDR2 is FYNNEI. This CDR3 is built from 12 residues. The V end lost 6 bases, the J end lost 12 bases, and 15 bases lay between the germline ends. CDR3 nucleotides: TGTGCCAGCAGCTCGGGGGTTACTCGCCAGCATTTT. Protein sequence: CASSSGVTRQHF. The entire variable domain, with the rest obtained from reference TRBV2 and TRBJ1-5, is as follows: EPEVTQTPSHQVTQMGQEVILRCVPISNHLYFYWYRQILGQKVEFLVSFYNNEISEKSEIFDDQFSVERPDGSNFTLKIRSTKLEDSAMYFCASSSGVTRQHFGDGTRLSIL.

A few counts support this clone. The chain has TRBV6-5 and TRBJ2-7; possible D gene TRBD2, 6 bases. CDR1 MNHEY and CDR2 SVGAGI come from the germline V gene. Trimming stripped 2 bases from V and 3 bases from J, with 8 bases between. The length of the CDR3 is 13 residues. The CDR3: CASSYGGSYEQYF. In nucleotides, the CDR3 is TGTGCCAGCAGTTACGGGGGGAGCTACGAGCAGTACTTC.

The DNA of the CDR3 is TGTGCCAGCAGCCCCGCGGGGTTGGAGACCCAGTACTTC. It is translated as CASSPAGLETQYF. V usage is TRBV2 and J usage is TRBJ2-5, with D possibly TRBD2 on 6 matching bases. The CDR3 covers 13 residues. Germline V gives CDR1 SNHLY, CDR2 FYNNEI. The V end lost 6 bases, the J end lost 5 bases, and 13 bases lay between the germline ends.

This clone came up a few times. V and J are TRBV15 and TRBJ2-1; D remains ambiguous. V dropped 8 bases and J dropped 2 bases, with 13 bases sitting between them. The V gene's germline CDR1 is LNHNV and CDR2 YYDKDF (reference sequence). The CDR3 runs 14 residues. The CDR3 region is CATRTTHAYNEQFF. In DNA, the CDR3 is TGTGCCACCCGTACGACACACGCCTACAATGAGCAGTTCTTC.

This clone occurred a few times. V is TRBV5-6 and J is TRBJ1-6, with D maybe TRBD1 (5 bases). The CDR3 spans 15 residues. Germline V lookup: CDR1 SGHDT, CDR2 YYEEEE. Trimming cost V 4 bases and J 7 bases, with 15 bases left between them. The CDR3 is CASSGGAGGNSPLHF. In DNA form, the CDR3 reads TGTGCCAGCAGCGGCGGAGCGGGGGGAAATTCACCCCTCCACTTT.

The chain links TRBV19 to TRBJ1-2; 7 bases line up with TRBD1. Germline-derived CDR1 and CDR2 are LNHDA and SQIVND (reference sequence). The CDR3 is 12 amino acids. V lost 9 bases, J lost 2 bases, and 3 bases stayed unmatched. CDR3 sequence (DNA): TGTGCCAGCAGACAGGGAAACTATGGCTACACCTTC. Translating gives CASRQGNYGYTF.

The chain recombines TRBV21-1 with TRBJ1-2; the table's D call, TRBD1, has no DNA check behind it. TRBV21-1 is annotated as a pseudogene. CDR3 size: 15 residues. The CDR3 DNA follows: TGTGCCAGCAGCAAAAGCGGACAGGGGGCAGGAGGCTACACCTTC. Residues: CASSKSGQGAGGYTF.

The chain carries TRBV28 and TRBJ2-1, with 9 bases fitting TRBD1. Germline lookup yields CDR1 MDHEN and CDR2 SYDVKM. The CDR3 contains 16 residues. The V gene end was trimmed by 0 bases and the J gene end by 3 bases; junction bases not matched to a gene: 3. The CDR3 region has the DNA TGTGCCAGCAGTTTATGGGGACAGGGTCACTACAATGAGCAGTTCTTC. This encodes CASSLWGQGHYNEQFF. Looking up the rest from reference TRBV28 and TRBJ2-1 gives the full variable domain: DVKVTQSSRYLVKRTGEKVFLECVQDMDHENMFWYRQDPGLGLRLIYFSYDVKMKEKGDIPEGYSVSREKKERFSLILESASTNQTSMYLCASSLWGQGHYNEQFFGPGTRLTVL.